Below are 30 T cell receptor beta chains sequenced from a single sample in a study of beta chain features in type 1 diabetes. The isolated RNA, all of it, was reverse transcribed, so expressed TCRB transcripts were what got sequenced. Data came from immunoSEQ multiplex PCR; TCRdb stores just in-frame clones and leaves some out. This sample yields 250,000 to 350,000 clones, of which over 14% are seen a single time; less than 0.02% belongs to the top ten. Study-wide findings and caveats: People with Type 1 diabetes carried modestly yet significantly shorter TCRB CDR3s in all four CD4+ subsets.

No cognate antigen is known for these TCRs. The sequenced sample was naive CD4+ T cells from blood. All receptors derive from a man younger than 35 with type 1 diabetes.

The chain recombines TRBV18 with TRBJ2-5, with D possibly being TRBD2 (6 bases). CDR3 length: 15 amino acids. CDR1 is KGHSH, CDR2 LQKENI, per germline. The V end lost 2 bases, the J end lost 5 bases, and 15 bases lay between the germline ends. CDR3 protein: CASSPVAGSGETQYF. The CDR3 DNA sequence: TGTGCCAGCTCACCAGTGGCCGGGAGCGGGGAGACCCAGTACTTC.

The genes are TRBV11-3 and TRBJ2-3, with 8 bases fitting TRBD2. The V and J ends lost 4 bases and 5 bases, in that order; junction bases with no gene match: 11. Per the germline V gene, CDR1 is SGHNT and CDR2 is YENEEA. The CDR3 has 16 residues. CDR3 amino acids: CASSSRGGGPLDTQYF. For the CDR3, the DNA is TGTGCCAGCAGCTCCAGGGGCGGGGGGCCCCTAGATACGCAGTATTTT.

This clone occurred a few times. The chain uses TRBV7-6 and TRBJ1-2, with 8 positions matching TRBD1. From germline, CDR1 is SGHVS and CDR2 FNYEAQ. This CDR3 contains 15 residues. With V trimmed by 4 bases and J by 8 bases, 12 bases remained unmatched. The DNA of the CDR3 is TGTGCCAGCAGCTCCGAGGCCAGGGGGCACGGGGGCTACACCTTC. This codes for CASSSEARGHGGYTF.

J is TRBJ2-3 and V is TRBV11-2, with D perhaps matching TRBD2 (6 bases). The CDR3 totals 14 residues. The germline V gene has CDR1 SGHAT and CDR2 FQNNGV. V gave up 1 base and J gave up 5 bases, with 10 bases separating them. In DNA, the CDR3 is TGTGCCAGCAGCTTAGGGGGGGTATTAGATACGCAGTATTTT. This sequence encodes CASSLGGVLDTQYF.

This clone appeared a few times. The J gene is TRBJ1-3, the V gene TRBV7-9; D might be TRBD1 (5 bases). The V end was cut by 4 bases, the J end by 0 bases, with 7 bases between. This CDR3 spans 14 amino acids. CDR1 and CDR2 (germline): SEHNR, FQNEAQ (reference sequence). The CDR3 coding sequence is TGTGCCAGCAGCTGGGACTACTCTGGAAACACCATATATTTT. Translation: CASSWDYSGNTIYF.

This clone was seen a handful of times. V and J are TRBV4-3 and TRBJ2-1; TRBD1 might be the D (6 bases). Trimming took 0 bases from V and 9 from J, leaving 18 bases between them. The germline V gene has CDR1 LGHNA and CDR2 YSLEER. This CDR3 is 16 amino acids long. This CDR3 is CASSQENHRVGTEQFF. The CDR3 coding sequence is TGCGCCAGCAGCCAAGAAAATCACAGGGTAGGGACTGAGCAGTTCTTC.

The rearrangement uses TRBV29-1 and TRBJ2-5; D might be TRBD1 (5 bases). The V gene lost 6 bases and the J gene lost 9 bases, with 8 bases spanning the gap. The V gene's germline CDR1 is SQVTM and CDR2 ANQGSEA. This CDR3 contains 9 residues. This chain's CDR3 is CSVKGAQYF. The CDR3 DNA sequence: TGCAGCGTAAAAGGGGCCCAGTACTTC.

The rearrangement joins TRBV19 to TRBJ2-2, with TRBD2 as a possible D gene (6 bases). V lost 3 bases, J lost 5 bases, and 13 bases lay in between. The CDR3 is 15 amino acids. Looked up from germline, CDR1 is LNHDA and CDR2 is SQIVND (reference sequence). The CDR3 reads CASSMLRDQTGELFF. DNA for the CDR3: TGTGCCAGTAGTATGCTGCGGGATCAGACCGGGGAGCTGTTTTTT.

The chain has TRBV25-1 and TRBJ2-7, with 10 bases that match TRBD1. Germline V lookup: CDR1 MGHDK, CDR2 SYGVNS. The CDR3 covers 15 residues. Trimming at V came to 7 bases and at J to 6 bases, leaving 12 bases not matched to a gene. CDR3 protein: CASTRTGGISGEQYF. Written as DNA, the CDR3 is TGTGCCAGCACGAGGACAGGGGGTATCTCGGGCGAGCAGTACTTC.

The chain carries TRBV30 and TRBJ2-1; 9 nucleotides line up with TRBD1. Unmatched junction bases numbered 7, after V lost 5 bases and J lost 5 bases. CDR3 length equals 14 residues. Germline V CDR1 and CDR2: GTSNPN, SVGIG (reference sequence). Here the CDR3 reads CAWQWTGAHNEQFF. The CDR3 DNA sequence: TGTGCCTGGCAATGGACAGGGGCCCACAATGAGCAGTTCTTC.

The genes are TRBV4-1 and TRBJ2-1; D call uncertain. This CDR3 is 16 amino acids long. Trimming cost V 4 bases and J 2 bases, with 15 bases left between them. Germline V gene data show CDR1 as MGHRA and CDR2 as YSYEKL. The CDR3 is CASSPSQAAPYNEQFF. In DNA form, the CDR3 reads TGCGCCAGCAGCCCGTCGCAGGCAGCACCCTACAATGAGCAGTTCTTC.

The chain links TRBV6-4 to TRBJ1-2, with TRBD1 identical over 8 bases. This CDR3 contains 13 residues. J lost 2 bases, V lost 7 bases, and 3 bases had no gene match. From germline, CDR1 is MRHNA and CDR2 SNTAGT. The CDR3 sequence: CASKGQGNYGYTF. The CDR3 region has the DNA TGTGCCAGCAAAGGACAGGGAAACTATGGCTACACCTTC.

This sequence joins TRBV30 and TRBJ2-3, with 7 bases aligning to TRBD2. V lost 2 bases, J lost 8 bases, and 10 bases stayed unmatched. CDR1 is GTSNPN and CDR2 is SVGIG in the germline V gene (reference sequence). The CDR3 sequence is 14 residues long. The CDR3 nucleotides are TGTGCCTGGAGTCCGGGAGGAGTGTCGGGTACGCAGTATTTT. It yields the protein CAWSPGGVSGTQYF. Full variable domain (rest looked up from reference TRBV30 and TRBJ2-3): SQTIHQWPATLVQPVGSPLSLECTVEGTSNPNLYWYRQAAGRGLQLLFYSVGIGQISSEVPQNLSASRPQDRQFILSSKKLLLSDSGFYLCAWSPGGVSGTQYFGPGTRLTVL.

This chain uses TRBV28 with TRBJ2-1; 12 bases fit TRBD1. The V gene end was trimmed by 11 bases and the J gene end by 0 bases; junction bases not matched to a gene: 8. From germline, CDR1 is MDHEN and CDR2 SYDVKM. This CDR3 spans 16 amino acids. This CDR3 is CAGGTGGFNSYNEQFF. DNA of the CDR3: TGTGCCGGAGGGACAGGGGGCTTCAACTCCTACAATGAGCAGTTCTTC.

This clone showed up just a few times. This chain links TRBV6-5 with TRBJ1-2; no clear D gene. CDR1 MNHEY and CDR2 SVGAGI come from the germline V gene. V dropped 5 bases and J dropped 5 bases, with 15 bases sitting between them. CDR3 length: 14 amino acids. CDR3 sequence reads: CASSKNHPGYGYTF. The CDR3 DNA reads TGTGCCAGCAGTAAGAATCACCCGGGATATGGCTACACCTTC.

This clone was seen only a few times. V is TRBV20-1 and J is TRBJ2-3; D is ambiguous. The CDR3 has 11 residues. Trimming took 1 base from V and 4 from J, leaving 3 bases between them. Germline lookup yields CDR1 DFQATT and CDR2 SNEGSKA (reference sequence). The CDR3 region has the DNA TGCAGTGCTAGAGTAGCAGATACGCAGTATTTT. This encodes CSARVADTQYF.

V gene TRBV9 combines with J gene TRBJ2-5; 10 bases align to TRBD2. CDR1 is SGDLS, CDR2 YYNGEE, per germline. The CDR3 extends over 16 amino acids. Germline trimming cut 4 bases from V and 4 bases from J; bases unmatched to any gene: 10. DNA for the CDR3: TGTGCCAGCAGCACGCTAGCGGGGGATGGGGGAGAGACCCAGTACTTC. As protein: CASSTLAGDGGETQYF.

The gene calls are TRBV6-6 and TRBJ2-7, with 7 positions matching TRBD2. Germline V gene lookup returns CDR1 MNHNY and CDR2 SVGAGI (reference sequence). This CDR3 contains 16 residues. V gave up 0 bases and J gave up 3 bases; unmatched junction bases: 8. The CDR3 DNA follows: TGTGCCAGCAGTTACTCCCTCAGCGGGATTGACTACGAGCAGTACTTC. Its translation: CASSYSLSGIDYEQYF.

CDR3 region: CAWSRRITNEKLFF. In DNA, the CDR3 is TGTGCCTGGAGTAGGCGGATAACTAATGAAAAACTGTTTTTT. The chain links TRBV30 to TRBJ1-4, with unresolved D. The CDR3 consists of 14 residues. The V and J ends lost 2 bases and 1 base respectively, with 8 bases between them. CDR1 is GTSNPN, CDR2 SVGIG, per germline (reference sequence).

In regard to this clone: Other DNA variants within this sample encode the same CDR3. The chain carries TRBV5-4 and TRBJ2-7; 11 bases align to TRBD2. The CDR3 loop spans 16 amino acids. Germline CDR1 SGHNT, CDR2 YYREEE (reference sequence). J was trimmed by 4 bases and V by 0 bases; bases with no gene match: 6. DNA of the CDR3: TGTGCCAGCAGCTTGGGGACTGGGACTAGCGGTTACGAGCAGTACTTC. Protein sequence: CASSLGTGTSGYEQYF.

The chain recombines TRBV5-6 with TRBJ1-3, with D perhaps matching TRBD1 (5 bases). The V end lost 7 bases, the J end lost 0 bases, and 11 bases lay between the germline ends. This CDR3 comprises 14 residues. Germline V gives CDR1 SGHDT, CDR2 YYEEEE. The CDR3 spells CASGGLFSGNTIYF. In nucleotides, the CDR3 is TGTGCCAGCGGGGGACTTTTCTCTGGAAACACCATATATTTT.

This clone was counted between two and nine times. The chain carries TRBV28 and TRBJ2-1; 14 nucleotides align to TRBD2. Germline V gene data show CDR1 as MDHEN and CDR2 as SYDVKM. V shed 4 bases and J 4 bases; nucleotides not matched to a gene: 3. The CDR3 covers 16 residues. The CDR3 protein is CASSWGTSGGYNEQFF. The CDR3 DNA reads as TGTGCCAGCAGTTGGGGGACTAGCGGGGGATACAATGAGCAGTTCTTC.

The chain is built from TRBV5-4 and TRBJ2-1; D ambiguous. Germline V gives CDR1 SGHNT, CDR2 YYREEE (reference sequence). V shed 4 bases and J shed 8 bases, with 10 bases lying between them. The CDR3 totals 12 residues. The CDR3 nucleotides read TGTGCCAGCAGCGCCGGAGCTTATGAGCAGTTCTTC. Translating it yields CASSAGAYEQFF.

The rearrangement links TRBV9 to TRBJ2-7; TRBD1 matches 8 bases. V was clipped by 3 bases and J by 4 bases; unmatched bases: 9. Germline CDR1 is SGDLS and CDR2 is YYNGEE. There are 15 residues in the CDR3. CDR3 in DNA: TGTGCCAGCAGCGCCAGGGGGCATCGGGATTACGAGCAGTACTTC. It yields the protein CASSARGHRDYEQYF.

In DNA form, the CDR3 reads TGTGCCAGCAGCCCCCGTGGTGAGCGGGAGGGTCTGCAAGAGACCCAGTACTTC. This encodes CASSPRGEREGLQETQYF. V gene TRBV7-2 combines with J gene TRBJ2-5, with 10 bases identical to TRBD2. From germline, CDR1 is SGHTA and CDR2 FQGNSA. The CDR3 has 18 amino acids. V dropped 5 bases and J dropped 2; count of bases not matched to a gene: 14. The full variable domain, in which reference TRBV7-2 and TRBJ2-5 provide the parts outside the CDR3, is GAGVSQSPSNKVTEKGKDVELRCDPISGHTALYWYRQSLGQGLEFLIYFQGNSAPDKSGLPSDRFSAERTGGSVSTLTIQRTQQEDSAVYLCASSPRGEREGLQETQYFGPGTRLLVL.

The chain joins TRBV4-2 to TRBJ1-2, with 9 positions matching TRBD1. The CDR3 is 15 residues long. V was pared by 2 bases and J by 5 bases, with 6 bases of the junction left unmatched. The V gene's germline CDR1 is LGHNA and CDR2 YNFKEQ. In nucleotides, the CDR3 is TGTGCCAGCAGCCAACCACAGGGGGCGGTGTATGGCTACACCTTC. Residues: CASSQPQGAVYGYTF.

This clone has just a few counts. The chain couples TRBV5-5 to TRBJ2-5; the D gene is possibly TRBD2 (5 bases). V lost 1 base and J lost 5, with 18 bases in between. The germline V gene encodes CDR1 SGHKS and CDR2 YYEKEE (reference sequence). The CDR3 covers 16 residues. CDR3 sequence (DNA): TGTGCCAGCAGCTTGATGGGCGGCGGGTTCGGGGAGACCCAGTACTTC. Protein: CASSLMGGGFGETQYF.

The table lists this clone with a few counts. Different DNA sequences within this sample yield the same CDR3. This sequence joins TRBV5-1 and TRBJ2-7; 8 nucleotides agree with TRBD2. From germline, CDR1 is SGHRS and CDR2 YFSETQ. The CDR3 has 14 amino acids. The ends lost 1 base at V and 0 bases at J; junction bases unmatched: 0. CDR3 in DNA: TGCGCCAGCAGCTTGAGCGGGAGCTCCTACGAGCAGTACTTC. Translated, it gives CASSLSGSSYEQYF. Using reference TRBV5-1 and TRBJ2-7 for the parts outside the CDR3, the full variable domain is KAGVTQTPRYLIKTRGQQVTLSCSPISGHRSVSWYQQTPGQGLQFLFEYFSETQRNKGNFPGRFSGRQFSNSRSEMNVSTLELGDSALYLCASSLSGSSYEQYFGPGTRLTVT.

This clone was picked up a small number of times. The chain uses TRBV28 and TRBJ2-1, with a possible D match to TRBD2 (6 bases). V was clipped by 8 bases and J by 1 base, with 15 bases between them. This CDR3 comprises 15 residues. Germline assignment: CDR1 MDHEN and CDR2 SYDVKM. CDR3 region: CASDGSGGSYNEQFF. CDR3 sequence (DNA): TGTGCCAGCGACGGGAGCGGAGGTTCCTACAATGAGCAGTTCTTC.

This chain uses TRBV28 with TRBJ1-1; D remains ambiguous. Trimming shortened V by 7 bases and J by 3 bases, and 6 bases separated the two germline ends. Germline loops: CDR1 MDHEN, CDR2 SYDVKM. This CDR3 region has 11 residues. In DNA, the CDR3 is TGTGCCAGCACCTTGTACACTGAAGCTTTCTTT. As protein: CASTLYTEAFF.